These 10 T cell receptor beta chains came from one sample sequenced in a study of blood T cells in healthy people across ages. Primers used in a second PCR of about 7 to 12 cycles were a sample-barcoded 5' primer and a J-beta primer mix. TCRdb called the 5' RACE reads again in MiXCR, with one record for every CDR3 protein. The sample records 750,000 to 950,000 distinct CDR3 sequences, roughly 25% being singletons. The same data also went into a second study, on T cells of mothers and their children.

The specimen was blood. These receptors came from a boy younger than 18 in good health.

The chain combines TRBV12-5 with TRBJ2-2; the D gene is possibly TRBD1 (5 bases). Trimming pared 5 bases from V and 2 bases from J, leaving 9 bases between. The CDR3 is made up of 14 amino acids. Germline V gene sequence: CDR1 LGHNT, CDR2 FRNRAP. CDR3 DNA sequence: TGTGCTAGTGGTCGCGACAGAAACACCGGGGAGCTGTTTTTT. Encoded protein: CASGRDRNTGELFF.

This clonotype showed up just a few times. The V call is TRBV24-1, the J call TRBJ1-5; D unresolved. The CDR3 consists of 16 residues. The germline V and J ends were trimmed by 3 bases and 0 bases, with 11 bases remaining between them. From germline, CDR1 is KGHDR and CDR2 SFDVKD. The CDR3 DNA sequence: TGTGCCACCAGTGATCCCAGCGGGGATAGCAATCAGCCCCAGCATTTT. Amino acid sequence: CATSDPSGDSNQPQHF.

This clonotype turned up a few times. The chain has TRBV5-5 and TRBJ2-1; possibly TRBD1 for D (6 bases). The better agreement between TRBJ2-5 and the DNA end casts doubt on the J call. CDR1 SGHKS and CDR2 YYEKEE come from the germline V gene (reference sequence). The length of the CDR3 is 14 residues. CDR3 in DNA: TGTGCCAGCAGCTCCCTACAGGGAAGGGAGACCCAGTACTTC. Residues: CASSSLQGRETQYF.

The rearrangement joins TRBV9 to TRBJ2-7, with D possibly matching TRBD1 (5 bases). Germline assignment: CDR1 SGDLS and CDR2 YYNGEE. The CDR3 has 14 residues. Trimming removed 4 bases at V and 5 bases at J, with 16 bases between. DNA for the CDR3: TGTGCCAGCAGCCCCGGTCAGGGTCCCCACGAGCAGTACGTC. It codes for CASSPGQGPHEQYV.

DNA of the CDR3: TGTGCCAGCAAAGCAGATACGCAGTATTTT. It codes for CASKADTQYF. This chain links TRBV25-1 with TRBJ2-3, with no clear D. Germline V lookup: CDR1 MGHDK, CDR2 SYGVNS. The V and J ends lost 7 bases and 4 bases respectively, with 3 bases between them. The CDR3 is 10 amino acids.

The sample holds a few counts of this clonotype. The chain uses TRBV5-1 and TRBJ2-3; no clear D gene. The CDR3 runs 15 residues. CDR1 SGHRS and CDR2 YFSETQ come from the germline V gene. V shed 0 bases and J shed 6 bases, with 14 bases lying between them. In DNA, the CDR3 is TGCGCCAGCAGCTTGGCAGCTAGTATTATGGATACGCAGTATTTT. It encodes CASSLAASIMDTQYF.

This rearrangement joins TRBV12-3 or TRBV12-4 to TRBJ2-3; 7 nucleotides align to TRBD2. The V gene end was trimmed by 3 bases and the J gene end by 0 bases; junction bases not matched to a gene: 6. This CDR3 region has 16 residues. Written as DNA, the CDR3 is TGTGCCAGCAGTTTTGATGGCGGGGGTAGCACAGATACGCAGTATTTT. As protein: CASSFDGGGSTDTQYF.

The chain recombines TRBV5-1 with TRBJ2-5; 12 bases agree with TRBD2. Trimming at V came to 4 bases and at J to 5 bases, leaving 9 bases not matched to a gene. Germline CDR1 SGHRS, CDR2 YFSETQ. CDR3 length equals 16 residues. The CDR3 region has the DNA TGCGCCAGCAGCATCCTTCTAGCGGGGGGGCGTGAGACCCAGTACTTC. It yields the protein CASSILLAGGRETQYF.

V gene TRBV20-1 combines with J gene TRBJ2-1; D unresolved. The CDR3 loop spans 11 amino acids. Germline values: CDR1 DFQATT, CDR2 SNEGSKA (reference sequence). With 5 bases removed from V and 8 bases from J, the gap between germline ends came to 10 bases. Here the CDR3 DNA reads TGCAGTGCTTCCGCTGGGGATGAGCAGTTCTTC. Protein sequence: CSASAGDEQFF.

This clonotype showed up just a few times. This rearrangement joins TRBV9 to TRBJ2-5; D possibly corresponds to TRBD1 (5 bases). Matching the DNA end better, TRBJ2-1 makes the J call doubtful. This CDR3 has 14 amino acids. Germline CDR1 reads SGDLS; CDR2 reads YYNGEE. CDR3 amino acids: CASSHETDYNEQFF. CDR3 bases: TGTGCCAGCAGCCACGAGACAGATTACAATGAGCAGTTCTTC.